This entry features one TCR beta chain sequence. Its specificity is not known. This CDR3 region has 14 residues. V was pared by 9 bases and J by 7 bases, with 15 bases of the junction left unmatched. The germline CDR1 and CDR2 sequences are LNHDA and SQIVND (reference sequence). This entry belongs to a study of cytomegalovirus exposure and HLA in healthy donors. Study-level results: There were some public TCRs occurring in many donors, but most TCR sequences were rare.

60 Vbeta and 13 Jbeta primers were used in PCR. Repertoires were generated with immunoSEQ multiplex PCR, while TCRdb's copy carries only in-frame clones and drops some. The sample has 55,000 to 70,000 clones, roughly 73% seen once. Unrecorded immune exposures were likely, despite nominal health at sampling. The sequence came from a male donor in good health and CMV-seropositive. Sequenced input: PBMCs. The V call is TRBV19, the J call TRBJ2-7; 7 bases are shared with TRBD1. The DNA of the CDR3 is TGTGCCAGGGGTCCGACAGGGAACTGCGGAGAGCAGTACTTC. It encodes CARGPTGNCGEQYF.